This T cell receptor beta chain emerged from a study of T cell repertoires in cytomegalovirus infection. Turning to the study itself: Indicated by public TCR beta signatures were CMV infection and matching HLA type. Findings and limits, study-wide: Ex vivo responses were dominated by HLA-C-restricted CMV-specific TCR beta clonotypes. Carriage of CMV together with the relevant HLA was identifiable through cumulative public TCR beta family frequency.

In regard to this clonotype: Its antigen is undetermined.

CDR1 is MDHEN, CDR2 SYDVKM, per germline. V lost 6 bases, J lost 3 bases, and 10 bases stayed unmatched. The length of the CDR3 is 15 residues. TCRdb itself ran the reads through MiXCR, one entry per CDR3 protein. The repertoire consists of some 200,000 distinct CDR3 sequences, with roughly 9% occurring once and the leading ten covering roughly 5.1%. The sequenced sample consisted of PBMCs. The rearrangement uses TRBV28 and TRBJ2-7, with 8 bases that match TRBD1. This clonotype originated in a human donor in good health (CMV status not recorded). Some clones in this sample may be carry-over from other donors' samples. CDR3 DNA sequence: TGTGCCAGCAGGGACGTCGGACAGGGCCGCTACGAGCAGTACTTC. It codes for CASRDVGQGRYEQYF. Based on the CDR3 plus reference TRBV28 and TRBJ2-7, the full variable domain is DVKVTQSSRYLVKRTGEKVFLECVQDMDHENMFWYRQDPGLGLRLIYFSYDVKMKEKGDIPEGYSVSREKKERFSLILESASTNQTSMYLCASRDVGQGRYEQYFGPGTRLTVT.